The T cell receptor (beta chain) described here comes from a study of blood T cell repertoires in COVID-19. Study-wide context: PBMCs, B-cell-depleted T cells, or T cells were the source of the cDNA or gDNA that made up the material.

In the study's own analysis: For nucleated cells, counts were estimated from reference gene primer amplification. Produced via immunoSEQ multiplex PCR; TCRdb's table is partial and in-frame only. V and J calls and clone size follow that table, whereas D and trimming were derived from the DNA. The sample gives about 350,000 clones, approximately 89% of which show up once; roughly 4% is in the top ten. This CDR3 is built from 13 residues. The germline V and J ends were trimmed by 8 bases and 11 bases, with 21 bases remaining between them. The V gene's germline CDR1 is MNHEY and CDR2 SVGAGI. While infection was still active, Seattle patients were enrolled and then followed longitudinally.

The V gene is TRBV6-5, the J gene TRBJ1-1, with D unclear. This receptor was obtained from a woman aged 55 to 70 with COVID-19, enrolled during active disease. The sample taken for sequencing was peripheral blood. For the CDR3, the DNA is TGTGCCAGCGCCCTACCTGACTCCTTTCCGGCTTTCTTT. It translates to CASALPDSFPAFF.